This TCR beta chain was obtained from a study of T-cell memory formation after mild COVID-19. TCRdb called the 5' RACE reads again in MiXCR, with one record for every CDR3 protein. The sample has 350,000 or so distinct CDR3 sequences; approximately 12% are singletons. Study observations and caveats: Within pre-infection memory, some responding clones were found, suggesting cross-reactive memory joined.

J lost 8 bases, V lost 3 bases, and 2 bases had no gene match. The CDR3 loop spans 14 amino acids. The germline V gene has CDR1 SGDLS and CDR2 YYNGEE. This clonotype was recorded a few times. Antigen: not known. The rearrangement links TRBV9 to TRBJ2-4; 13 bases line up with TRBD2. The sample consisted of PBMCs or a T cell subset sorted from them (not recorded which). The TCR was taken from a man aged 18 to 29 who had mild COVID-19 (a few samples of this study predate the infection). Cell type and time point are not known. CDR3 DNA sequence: TGTGCCAGCAGCGGCGGACTAGCGGGGGACATTCAGTACTTC. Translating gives CASSGGLAGDIQYF.